This T cell receptor beta chain emerged from a study of T cell responses to AZD1222 COVID-19 vaccine. Looked up from germline, CDR1 is MNHNY and CDR2 is SVGAGI (reference sequence). Trimming left V 5 bases short and J 7 bases short, with 12 bases between. The CDR3 runs 12 residues. Study findings and constraints: Receipt of two AZD1222 doses was followed by a rise in Spike-specific TCR breadth and depth. Donors in the cohort were predominantly white British and more often female, and clonal diversity was possibly underestimated.

Clones were read by immunoSEQ multiplex PCR, and TCRdb kept only the in-frame ones, dropping some. In the table there are roughly 50,000 clones, approximately 88% of which are singletons. As regards this clone: What it binds is unknown.

This sequence originates from an adult in good health. The J gene is TRBJ2-7, the V gene TRBV6-6, with D possibly matching TRBD1 (5 bases). Source: peripheral blood, taken on day 0 of AZD1222 vaccination. CDR3: CASSITKGEQYF. CDR3 coding DNA: TGTGCCAGCAGTATCACCAAGGGGGAGCAGTACTTC.